The 21 T cell receptor beta chains below come from one sample, sequenced in a study of siplizumab effects on memory and regulatory T cells. Only in-frame clones appear in the TCRdb table, and some are missing; sequencing was by immunoSEQ multiplex PCR. The top ten clones hold 1.1% of a sample with about 56,000 clones, over 95% of them seen once. Sequenced input: naive CD8+ T cells sorted from blood. All receptors derive from a human donor in good health.

V gene TRBV5-5 combines with J gene TRBJ1-2; D not resolved. Between the trimmed V and J ends, which lost 0 bases and 7 bases, there was a span of 16 bases. CDR3 size: 15 residues. Per the germline V gene, CDR1 is SGHKS and CDR2 is YYEKEE (reference sequence). CDR3 bases: TGTGCCAGCAGCTTGGAGGGCGGGAACGCTGTTGGCTACACCTTC. It encodes CASSLEGGNAVGYTF.

CDR3 coding DNA: TGTGCCAGCAGTTTCGCCGAGGAAGAGACCCAGTACTTC. Its translation is CASSFAEEETQYF. The chain combines TRBV27 with TRBJ2-5; no clear D. The CDR3 spans 13 residues. The germline V and J ends were trimmed by 3 bases and 3 bases, with 8 bases remaining between them. Looked up from germline, CDR1 is MNHEY and CDR2 is SMNVEV (reference sequence).

V usage is TRBV14 and J usage is TRBJ2-1, with 10 bases identical to TRBD1. Germline V gives CDR1 SGHDN, CDR2 FVKESK. The CDR3 is made up of 15 amino acids. V lost 2 bases to trimming and J lost 8 bases; unmatched junction nucleotides: 6. The CDR3 region has the DNA TGTGCCAGCAGCCAACCCGGGACAGGGGTGCATGAGCAGTTCTTC. Encoded protein: CASSQPGTGVHEQFF.

The chain uses TRBV2 and TRBJ2-5; maybe TRBD2 (5 bases). CDR3 length equals 15 residues. From germline, CDR1 is SNHLY and CDR2 FYNNEI. V lost 7 bases to trimming and J lost 3 bases, with 18 bases between them. The CDR3 protein is CASTLTLTGKETQYF. For the CDR3, the DNA is TGTGCCAGCACCCTAACCCTGACGGGGAAAGAGACCCAGTACTTC. The full variable domain, with the rest looked up from reference TRBV2 and TRBJ2-5, is EPEVTQTPSHQVTQMGQEVILRCVPISNHLYFYWYRQILGQKVEFLVSFYNNEISEKSEIFDDQFSVERPDGSNFTLKIRSTKLEDSAMYFCASTLTLTGKETQYFGPGTRLLVL.

The chain is built from TRBV28 and TRBJ2-7; D ambiguous. The CDR3 length is 14 residues. Germline CDR1 is MDHEN and CDR2 is SYDVKM. Trimming removed 5 bases at V and 3 bases at J, with 14 bases between. The CDR3 spells CASSPPEEYYEQYF. CDR3 nucleotides: TGTGCCAGCAGTCCGCCTGAAGAATACTACGAGCAGTACTTC.

The chain carries TRBV21-1 and TRBJ2-7; TRBD1, as called in the table, went unchecked against the DNA. TRBV21-1 is noted as a pseudogene. This CDR3 comprises 14 residues. CDR3 nucleotides: TGTGCCAGCACCCCAGAAGGGGGACACTACGAGCAGTACTTC. This codes for CASTPEGGHYEQYF.

The chain recombines TRBV19 with TRBJ2-7, with D possibly matching TRBD1 (5 bases). The CDR3 is made up of 12 amino acids. Germline CDR1 is LNHDA and CDR2 is SQIVND (reference sequence). V lost 5 bases, J lost 5 bases, and 10 bases lay in between. CDR3 loop: CASSQGRHEQYF. The DNA of the CDR3 is TGTGCCAGTAGTCAGGGTCGGCACGAGCAGTACTTC. The whole variable domain, remainder taken from reference TRBV19 and TRBJ2-7, is DGGITQSPKYLFRKEGQNVTLSCEQNLNHDAMYWYRQDPGQGLRLIYYSQIVNDFQKGDIAEGYSVSREKKESFPLTVTSAQKNPTAFYLCASSQGRHEQYFGPGTRLTVT.

CDR3 DNA sequence: TGTGCCAGCAGCCAATGGGGCCCCGGTTCCTACGAGCAGTACTTC. This encodes CASSQWGPGSYEQYF. This sequence joins TRBV14 and TRBJ2-7; TRBD1 might be the D (5 bases). The length of the CDR3 is 15 residues. V gave up 2 bases and J gave up 1 base, with 12 bases separating them. In germline, CDR1 is SGHDN, CDR2 FVKESK.

V gene TRBV11-2 combines with J gene TRBJ2-6; D is perhaps TRBD1 (5 bases). The germline gives CDR1 SGHAT, CDR2 FQNNGV. The CDR3 has 18 residues. The germline V and J ends were trimmed by 3 bases and 0 bases, with 15 bases remaining between them. CDR3 amino acids: CASSFRASRTSGANVLTF. In DNA form, the CDR3 reads TGTGCCAGCAGCTTCAGGGCCTCGAGAACCTCTGGGGCCAACGTCCTGACTTTC.

The V and J genes are TRBV15 and TRBJ1-2; no firm D call. The CDR3 contains 15 residues. CDR1 is LNHNV, CDR2 YYDKDF, per germline (reference sequence). V was trimmed by 0 bases and J by 7 bases, leaving 15 bases between them. CDR3 amino acids: CATSRDNGGSSGYTF. The DNA of the CDR3 is TGTGCCACCAGCAGAGACAACGGAGGGAGCAGTGGCTACACCTTC.

This chain connects TRBV19 to TRBJ2-7; D is unresolved. Germline V gene sequence: CDR1 LNHDA, CDR2 SQIVND (reference sequence). V lost 1 base to trimming and J lost 0 bases, with 4 bases between them. CDR3 length: 13 amino acids. The CDR3 spells CASSIGLSYEQYF. CDR3 nucleotide sequence: TGTGCCAGTAGTATAGGCCTCTCCTACGAGCAGTACTTC.

This sequence joins TRBV4-3 and TRBJ2-5; tentative D call: TRBD1 (6 bases). CDR1 and CDR2 from the germline V gene are LGHNA and YSLEER. The germline V and J ends were trimmed by 1 base and 2 bases, with 11 bases remaining between them. The CDR3 spans 15 residues. The CDR3 sequence is CASSQAIQGQETQYF. The CDR3 DNA sequence: TGCGCCAGCAGCCAAGCCATACAGGGACAAGAGACCCAGTACTTC.

The gene calls are TRBV4-3 and TRBJ1-2, with D perhaps TRBD1 (5 bases). Trimming took off 3 bases at V and 1 base at J, with 9 bases between the two ends. This CDR3 spans 14 amino acids. Germline loops: CDR1 LGHNA, CDR2 YSLEER. CDR3 DNA: TGCGCCAGCAGCCATGCCAGGGATAACTATGGCTACACCTTC. This codes for CASSHARDNYGYTF.

The chain couples TRBV7-6 to TRBJ2-5, with TRBD2 as a possible D gene (5 bases). V was trimmed by 1 base and J by 5 bases, leaving 11 bases between them. Germline CDR1 reads SGHVS; CDR2 reads FNYEAQ. This CDR3 has 14 amino acids. For the CDR3, the DNA is TGTGCCAGCAGCTTAGTTACTAGTGTGGAGACCCAGTACTTC. Its protein is CASSLVTSVETQYF.

The chain combines TRBV29-1 with TRBJ2-7, with TRBD2 as a possible D gene (6 bases). This CDR3 comprises 13 residues. Trimming pared 6 bases from V and 4 bases from J, leaving 16 bases between. The germline gives CDR1 SQVTM, CDR2 ANQGSEA. DNA of the CDR3: TGCAGCGTGCAGGAGCGGGTCGCTTACGAGCAGTACTTC. This gives the protein CSVQERVAYEQYF.

The V and J genes are TRBV4-2 and TRBJ2-5; D may be TRBD2 (6 bases). Per the germline V gene, CDR1 is LGHNA and CDR2 is YNFKEQ. The CDR3 covers 14 residues. The V end lost 3 bases, the J end lost 2 bases, and 10 bases lay between the germline ends. The CDR3 is CASSHGGPQETQYF. The CDR3, as DNA: TGTGCCAGCAGCCACGGAGGGCCACAAGAGACCCAGTACTTC.

The chain carries TRBV10-3 and TRBJ1-1; tentative D call: TRBD1 (5 bases). Trimming pared 6 bases from V and 0 bases from J, leaving 11 bases between. Germline CDR1 is ENHRY and CDR2 is SYGVKD. The CDR3 covers 14 residues. The CDR3 sequence is CAISNPGLNTEAFF. Here the CDR3 DNA reads TGTGCCATCAGCAACCCAGGGCTGAACACTGAAGCTTTCTTT.

This chain joins TRBV9 and TRBJ2-3; TRBD2 aligns across 9 bases. Germline loops: CDR1 SGDLS, CDR2 YYNGEE. After removal of 1 base from V and 1 base from J, the junction contained 4 bases not matched to a gene. The length of the CDR3 is 16 residues. CDR3 amino acids: CASSVYRTSGTDTQYF. The CDR3 DNA follows: TGTGCCAGCAGCGTATATAGGACTAGCGGCACAGATACGCAGTATTTT.

The V call is TRBV5-1, the J call TRBJ2-1, with 9 positions matching TRBD2. This CDR3 is 15 amino acids long. J gave up 8 bases and V 0 bases, and 6 bases lay outside the gene matches. The germline CDR1 and CDR2 sequences are SGHRS and YFSETQ. The CDR3 loop reads CASSLEGGRGYEQFF. In nucleotides, the CDR3 is TGCGCCAGCAGCTTGGAGGGCGGGAGGGGGTATGAGCAGTTCTTC.

The chain couples TRBV25-1 to TRBJ1-2, with TRBD1 matching over 8 bases. Germline loops: CDR1 MGHDK, CDR2 SYGVNS. Unmatched junction bases numbered 4, after V lost 6 bases and J lost 7 bases. The length of the CDR3 is 12 residues. CDR3: CASSTGGSGYTF. In DNA, the CDR3 is TGTGCCAGCAGCACAGGGGGATCTGGCTACACCTTC.

Regarding this clone: Germline and junction disagree at one end, which may indicate a read error. This sample includes further DNA sequences coding for the same CDR3. The chain has TRBV5-8 and TRBJ2-7; TRBD1 is a possible D gene (5 bases). This CDR3 has 15 residues. Germline loops: CDR1 SGHTS, CDR2 YDEGEE. CDR3 DNA: TGTGCCAGCAGCTCCCGCGTAAGGGGTTACTACGAACAGTACTTC. It yields the protein CASSSRVRGYYEQYF.